What follows describes a single TCR beta chain. Its cognate antigen is unknown. In the PCR, 60 Vbeta and 13 Jbeta primers were used. Clones were read by immunoSEQ multiplex PCR, and TCRdb kept only the in-frame ones, dropping some. The sample spans 150,000 to 200,000 clones; the ten largest clones claim about 1.2%. The V end lost 0 bases, the J end lost 5 bases, and 14 bases lay between the germline ends. This CDR3 is built from 17 residues. Per germline, CDR1 LGHNA and CDR2 YNFKEQ. These data belong to a study of cytomegalovirus exposure and HLA in healthy donors. Whole-study results and caveats: V- and J-gene trimming of TCR beta was linked (in a later analysis) to a missense DCLRE1C variant. There were some V segments, including TRBV6-2 and TRBV6-3, excluded as indistinguishable. As immune exposure information, only CMV serostatus was available. Overall, approximately 150 TCR beta chains were annotated as cytomegalovirus-associated.

The TCR sequence derives from a woman aged 55-70 years in good health and CMV-seronegative. The chain joins TRBV4-2 to TRBJ1-6; D may be TRBD1 (5 bases). Sequences were obtained from PBMCs. CDR3 sequence (DNA): TGTGCCAGCAGCCAAGATCCGGGGGGGACCAATAATTCACCCCTCCACTTT. Protein: CASSQDPGGTNNSPLHF.